This T cell receptor (beta chain) comes out of a study of blood T cell repertoires in COVID-19. Study at large: From T cells, B-cell-depleted T cells, or PBMCs came the material, which was cDNA or gDNA.

Measured with immunoSEQ multiplex PCR; TCRdb has only the in-frame clones, and not every one. The table includes 210,000 or so clones, about 80% detected once. The length of the CDR3 is 15 residues. V was shortened by 4 bases and J by 2 bases, with 12 bases between the two germline ends. CDR1 MNHEY and CDR2 SVGEGT come from the germline V gene. This sequence originates from a woman in her forties or fifties who had been exposed to COVID-19. The chain combines TRBV6-2 or TRBV6-3 with TRBJ1-3; possibly TRBD1 for D (5 bases). Sequencing was done on a sample of PBMCs or T cells enriched from blood (not recorded which). CDR3 nucleotide sequence: TGTGCCAGCAGTTCGGAGGGGAGGACTGGAAACACCATATATTTT. Residues: CASSSEGRTGNTIYF.